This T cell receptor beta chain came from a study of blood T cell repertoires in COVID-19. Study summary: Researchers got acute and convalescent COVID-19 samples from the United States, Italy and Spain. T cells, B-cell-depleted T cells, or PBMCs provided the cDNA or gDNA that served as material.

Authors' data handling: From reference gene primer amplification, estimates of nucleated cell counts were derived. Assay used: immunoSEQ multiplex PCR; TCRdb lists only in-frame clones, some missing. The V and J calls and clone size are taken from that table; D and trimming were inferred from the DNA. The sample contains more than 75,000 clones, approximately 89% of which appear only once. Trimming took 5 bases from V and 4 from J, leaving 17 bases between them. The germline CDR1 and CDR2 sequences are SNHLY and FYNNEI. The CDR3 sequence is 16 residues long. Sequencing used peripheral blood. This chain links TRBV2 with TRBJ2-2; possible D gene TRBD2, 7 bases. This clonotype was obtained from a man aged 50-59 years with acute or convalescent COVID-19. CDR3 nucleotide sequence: TGTGCCAGCAGTCCGGGACGGGGGGCAGTCACCGGGGAGCTGTTTTTT. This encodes CASSPGRGAVTGELFF.